This TCR beta chain was captured by sequencing in a study of tumor and adjacent non-tumor tissue in lung cancer. The library came from three nested PCR rounds adapted from ARM-PCR protocols. One entry per CDR3 protein, called by TCRdb with MiXCR from the multiplex PCR reads. The profile covers some 97,000 distinct CDR3 sequences, with about 60% appearing a single time and about 19% taken by the ten largest. The template was RNA from unsorted bulk tissue. More than 3 cm separated this lung sample from the edge of the tumor. Study-level points and caveats: Tumor tissue had significantly higher TCR diversity than normal lung.

Ten or more counts support this clonotype. Its antigen is still unknown. The source of this sequence is a young man with non-small cell lung cancer. The sequencing input was distant non-tumor lung tissue.

CDR3 nucleotides: TGTGCCAGCAGTTACTCGACGGACGAGCAGTACTTC. Translated, it gives CASSYSTDEQYF. The V and J genes are TRBV6-5 and TRBJ2-7; D ambiguous. The CDR3 has 12 residues. CDR1 is MNHEY, CDR2 SVGAGI, per germline. Trimming left V 0 bases short and J 5 bases short, with 5 bases between.